What follows are 14 T cell receptor beta chains derived from one specimen sequenced in a study of blood T cell repertoires in COVID-19. Sequenced by immunoSEQ multiplex PCR; TCRdb stores in-frame clones only, minus some. The sample yields hundreds of thousands of clones, 88% seen once. Input material: peripheral blood. Source of these receptors: a man in his late teens or twenties with active or convalescent COVID-19.

The chain links TRBV18 to TRBJ2-2; TRBD1 agrees at 8 bases. The germline V gene has CDR1 KGHSH and CDR2 LQKENI. J was trimmed by 1 base and V by 8 bases; bases with no gene match: 6. This CDR3 contains 15 residues. The DNA for the CDR3 is TGTGCCAGCCCTGCCGGGACAGGGAACACCGGGGAGCTGTTTTTT. Translated: CASPAGTGNTGELFF.

The chain combines TRBV6-1 with TRBJ1-1; no definite D call. CDR1 is MNHNS and CDR2 is SASEGT in the germline V gene. The V end was cut by 2 bases, the J end by 6 bases, with 16 bases between. The CDR3 loop spans 15 amino acids. Here the CDR3 DNA reads TGTGCCAGCAGTGAAAGGAGGGAAGGCGGCCCTGAAGCTTTCTTT. This encodes CASSERREGGPEAFF.

The chain joins TRBV10-3 to TRBJ1-2; D might be TRBD1 (6 bases). V shed 2 bases and J shed 6 bases, with 10 bases lying between them. CDR1 ENHRY and CDR2 SYGVKD come from the germline V gene. The CDR3 is made up of 13 amino acids. The CDR3 sequence is CAISEGQSHGYTF. CDR3 DNA: TGTGCCATCAGTGAGGGACAGTCGCATGGCTACACCTTC.

The DNA for the CDR3 is TGTGCCAGCAGCTCACCCGACAGGAGTAGCGGCTACACCTTC. Residues: CASSSPDRSSGYTF. The chain links TRBV7-9 to TRBJ1-2, with D tentatively TRBD1 (6 bases). V was clipped by 4 bases and J by 8 bases, with 17 bases between them. Germline V gene data show CDR1 as SEHNR and CDR2 as FQNEAQ (reference sequence). The CDR3 sequence is 14 residues long.

J is TRBJ1-4 and V is TRBV27; a possible D gene is TRBD1 (6 bases). The CDR3 length is 14 residues. V lost 2 bases to trimming and J lost 7 bases, with 11 bases between them. Germline V gives CDR1 MNHEY, CDR2 SMNVEV (reference sequence). This CDR3 is CASSLAGEGEKLFF. DNA of the CDR3: TGTGCCAGCAGTTTAGCAGGGGAAGGTGAAAAACTGTTTTTT. Drawing the rest from reference TRBV27 and TRBJ1-4, the complete variable domain is EAQVTQNPRYLITVTGKKLTVTCSQNMNHEYMSWYRQDPGLGLRQIYYSMNVEVTDKGDVPEGYKVSRKEKRNFPLILESPSPNQTSLYFCASSLAGEGEKLFFGSGTQLSVL.

V usage is TRBV6-4 and J usage is TRBJ1-5; D perhaps matches TRBD1 (5 bases). Trimming removed 4 bases from V and 5 bases from J, with 15 bases in between. The CDR3 runs to 15 residues. The germline V gene encodes CDR1 MRHNA and CDR2 SNTAGT. CDR3 sequence: CASSVRGVWDQPQHF. The CDR3 coding sequence is TGTGCCAGCAGTGTCCGGGGGGTCTGGGATCAGCCCCAGCATTTT.

In its sample, this clone was seen once. V and J are TRBV18 and TRBJ1-2; D not certain. There are 14 residues in the CDR3. In germline, CDR1 is KGHSH, CDR2 LQKENI. V lost 3 bases and J 6 bases, leaving 14 bases between the germline ends. The CDR3 DNA reads as TGTGCCAGCTCACCGATTCTAAAACGGGATGGCTACACCTTC. Translating it yields CASSPILKRDGYTF. The full variable domain, in which reference TRBV18 and TRBJ1-2 provide the parts outside the CDR3, is NAGVMQNPRHLVRRRGQEARLRCSPMKGHSHVYWYRQLPEEGLKFMVYLQKENIIDESGMPKERFSAEFPKEGPSILRIQQVVRGDSAAYFCASSPILKRDGYTFGSGTRLTVV.

This chain uses TRBV19 with TRBJ2-7, with 8 bases that match TRBD1. This CDR3 comprises 16 residues. The V and J ends lost 1 base and 5 bases, in that order; junction bases with no gene match: 10. Looked up from germline, CDR1 is LNHDA and CDR2 is SQIVND (reference sequence). The CDR3 sequence is CASSIGNRGSGDEQYF. The CDR3 DNA sequence: TGTGCCAGTAGTATAGGGAACAGGGGGTCGGGAGACGAGCAGTACTTC.

The count of this clone is one. This chain links TRBV5-6 with TRBJ1-1; 7 bases match TRBD1. The germline CDR1 and CDR2 sequences are SGHDT and YYEEEE. J was trimmed by 2 bases and V by 5 bases; bases with no gene match: 6. CDR3 length equals 14 residues. The chain's CDR3 is CASSDGTANTEAFF. DNA of the CDR3: TGTGCCAGCAGTGACGGGACAGCCAACACTGAAGCTTTCTTT.

The V gene is TRBV6-1, the J gene TRBJ2-1; 13 bases map to TRBD2. V shed 4 bases, J shed 9 bases, and the junction held 9 bases outside the gene matches. Germline V lookup: CDR1 MNHNS, CDR2 SASEGT. The CDR3 runs to 16 residues. This CDR3 is CASSAQGLAGLGEQFF. DNA of the CDR3: TGTGCCAGCAGTGCGCAGGGACTAGCGGGGTTGGGTGAGCAGTTCTTC.

The CDR3 nucleotides are TGTGCCAGCAGGACAGGGATCAACGAGCAGTACTTC. It encodes CASRTGINEQYF. This chain links TRBV6-5 with TRBJ2-7; TRBD1 aligns across 7 bases. CDR1 MNHEY and CDR2 SVGAGI come from the germline V gene. Trimming took 6 bases from V and 5 from J; bases not matched to a gene: 4. The CDR3 has 12 amino acids.

This clone has only one observation. This rearrangement joins TRBV9 to TRBJ1-2, with D unclear. The CDR3 consists of 11 residues. The germline CDR1 and CDR2 sequences are SGDLS and YYNGEE. V lost 3 bases to trimming and J lost 4 bases, with 4 bases between them. The CDR3 nucleotides read TGTGCCAGCAGCGGCAGCTATGGCTACACCTTC. It is translated as CASSGSYGYTF. Together with reference TRBV9 and TRBJ1-2, the CDR3 gives the full variable domain: DSGVTQTPKHLITATGQRVTLRCSPRSGDLSVYWYQQSLDQGLQFLIQYYNGEERAKGNILERFSAQQFPDLHSELNLSSLELGDSALYFCASSGSYGYTFGSGTRLTVV.

The chain employs TRBV24-1 and TRBJ2-1; 7 nucleotides match TRBD2. The CDR3 contains 15 residues. Germline V gene lookup returns CDR1 KGHDR and CDR2 SFDVKD. J gave up 3 bases and V 7 bases, and 8 bases lay outside the gene matches. The CDR3 region has the DNA TGTGCCACCAGCGGGTCGGGGGGTGACTACAATGAGCAGTTCTTC. Translating gives CATSGSGGDYNEQFF.

The chain carries TRBV25-1 and TRBJ1-1, with 12 nucleotides matching TRBD1. Germline V lookup: CDR1 MGHDK, CDR2 SYGVNS. Trimming at V came to 2 bases and at J to 10 bases, leaving 2 bases not matched to a gene. The CDR3 is made up of 13 amino acids. The CDR3 nucleotides are TGTGCCAGCAGTGAAGGGACAGGGGGCAGAGCTTTCTTT. It is translated as CASSEGTGGRAFF. Full variable domain (outside the CDR3, taken from reference TRBV25-1 and TRBJ1-1): EADIYQTPRYLVIGTGKKITLECSQTMGHDKMYWYQQDPGMELHLIHYSYGVNSTEKGDLSSESTVSRIRTEHFPLTLESARPSHTSQYLCASSEGTGGRAFFGQGTRLTVV.